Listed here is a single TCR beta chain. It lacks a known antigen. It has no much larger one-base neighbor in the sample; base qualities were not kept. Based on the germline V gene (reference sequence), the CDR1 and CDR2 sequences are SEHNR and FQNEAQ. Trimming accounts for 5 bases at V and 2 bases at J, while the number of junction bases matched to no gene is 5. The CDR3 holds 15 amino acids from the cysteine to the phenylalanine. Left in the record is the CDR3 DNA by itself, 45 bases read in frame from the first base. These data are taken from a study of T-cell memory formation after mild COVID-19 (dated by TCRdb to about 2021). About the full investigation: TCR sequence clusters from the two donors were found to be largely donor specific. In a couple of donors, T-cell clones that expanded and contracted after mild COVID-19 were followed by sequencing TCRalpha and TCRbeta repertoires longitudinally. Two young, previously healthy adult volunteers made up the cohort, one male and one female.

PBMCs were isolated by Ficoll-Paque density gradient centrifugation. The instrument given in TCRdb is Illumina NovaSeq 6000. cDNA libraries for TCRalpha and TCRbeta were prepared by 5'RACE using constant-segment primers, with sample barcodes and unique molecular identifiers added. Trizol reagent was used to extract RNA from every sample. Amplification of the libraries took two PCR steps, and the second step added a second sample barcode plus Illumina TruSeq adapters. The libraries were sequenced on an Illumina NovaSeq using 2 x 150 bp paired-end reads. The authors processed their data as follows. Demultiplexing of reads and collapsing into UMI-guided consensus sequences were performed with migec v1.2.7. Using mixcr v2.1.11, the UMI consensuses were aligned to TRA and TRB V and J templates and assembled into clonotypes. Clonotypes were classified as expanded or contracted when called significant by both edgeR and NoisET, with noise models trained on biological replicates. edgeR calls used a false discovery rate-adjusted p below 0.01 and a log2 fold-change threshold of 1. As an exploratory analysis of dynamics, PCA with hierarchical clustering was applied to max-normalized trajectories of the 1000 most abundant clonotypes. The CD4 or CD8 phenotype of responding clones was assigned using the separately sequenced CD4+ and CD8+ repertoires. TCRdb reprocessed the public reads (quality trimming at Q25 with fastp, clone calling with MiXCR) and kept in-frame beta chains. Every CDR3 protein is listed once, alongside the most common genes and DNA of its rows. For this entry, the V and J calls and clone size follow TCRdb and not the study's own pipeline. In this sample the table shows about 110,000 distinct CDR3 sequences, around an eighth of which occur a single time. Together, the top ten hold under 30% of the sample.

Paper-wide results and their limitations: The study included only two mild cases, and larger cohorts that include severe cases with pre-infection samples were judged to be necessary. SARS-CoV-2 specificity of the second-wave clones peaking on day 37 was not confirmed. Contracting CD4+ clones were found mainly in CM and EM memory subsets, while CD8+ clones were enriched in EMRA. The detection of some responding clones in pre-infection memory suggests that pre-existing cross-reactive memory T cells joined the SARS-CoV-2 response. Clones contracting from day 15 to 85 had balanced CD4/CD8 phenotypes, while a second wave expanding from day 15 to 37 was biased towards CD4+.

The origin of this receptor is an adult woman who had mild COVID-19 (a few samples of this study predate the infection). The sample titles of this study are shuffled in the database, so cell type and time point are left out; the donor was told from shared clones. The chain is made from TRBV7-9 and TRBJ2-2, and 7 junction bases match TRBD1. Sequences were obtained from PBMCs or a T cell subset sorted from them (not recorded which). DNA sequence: TGTGCCAGCAGCAAGACAGGGATTAACACCGGGGAGCTGTTTTTT. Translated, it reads CASSKTGINTGELFF.